This paragraph covers one T cell receptor (beta chain) sequence. This entry belongs to a study of blood T cells in healthy people across ages. CDR3 size: 15 residues. V gave up 0 bases and J gave up 6 bases; unmatched junction bases: 6. Germline values: CDR1 SGDLS, CDR2 YYNGEE. Then a second PCR, running roughly 7 to 11 cycles, was carried out with a sample-barcoded 5' primer and a J-beta primer mix. MiXCR, run by TCRdb on the 5' RACE reads, gives a single entry per CDR3 protein. The table lists around 820,000 distinct CDR3 sequences, 20% to 25% of them singletons. The sample also formed part of further work on T cells of mothers and their children.

V and J are TRBV9 and TRBJ2-3; TRBD2 agrees at 8 bases. The sequenced sample was blood. This TCR derives from a boy under 18 in good health. The CDR3 nucleotides are TGTGCCAGCAGCGTAGGTGGTAGCGGGACCGATACGCAGTATTTT. This sequence encodes CASSVGGSGTDTQYF.